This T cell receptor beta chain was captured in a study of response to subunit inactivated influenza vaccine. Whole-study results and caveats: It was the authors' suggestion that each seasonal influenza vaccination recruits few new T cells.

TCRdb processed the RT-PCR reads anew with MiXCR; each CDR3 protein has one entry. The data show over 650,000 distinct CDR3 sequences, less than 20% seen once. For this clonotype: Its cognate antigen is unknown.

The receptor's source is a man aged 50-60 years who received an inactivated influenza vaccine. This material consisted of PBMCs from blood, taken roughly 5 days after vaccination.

CDR3 nucleotide sequence: TGTGCTAGTGGTTTGGGACAGGGCTACGAGCAGTACTTC. Translation: CASGLGQGYEQYF. The chain couples TRBV12-5 to TRBJ2-7, with 7 bases that match TRBD1. The CDR3 extends over 13 amino acids. J lost 3 bases, V lost 1 base, and 0 bases had no gene match. Germline CDR1 is LGHNT and CDR2 is FRNRAP.